The 9 T cell receptor beta chains below were found in one sample sequenced in a study of T cells after yellow fever vaccination. Using its own MiXCR run on the 5' RACE reads, TCRdb lists one record per CDR3 protein. This table holds around 47,000 distinct CDR3 sequences, under 8% found once. The sample was CD8+ T cells not binding an NS4B(214-222) dextramer, sorted from PBMCs, taken 45 days after the yellow fever booster vaccination. The receptors come from a man aged 30 to 45 who received the YFV17D yellow fever vaccine.

This clonotype was seen many times. The V and J genes are TRBV18 and TRBJ1-5; D unclear. The germline gives CDR1 KGHSH, CDR2 LQKENI. V lost 4 bases and J lost 0, with 19 bases in between. This CDR3 is built from 18 residues. The DNA for the CDR3 is TGTGCCAGCTCACTTAATCATCCGGCGGACTATAGCAATCAGCCCCAGCATTTT. It translates to CASSLNHPADYSNQPQHF. Full variable domain (missing parts from reference TRBV18 and TRBJ1-5): NAGVMQNPRHLVRRRGQEARLRCSPMKGHSHVYWYRQLPEEGLKFMVYLQKENIIDESGMPKERFSAEFPKEGPSILRIQQVVRGDSAAYFCASSLNHPADYSNQPQHFGDGTRLSIL.

CDR3 sequence reads: CASSPEGQGLQPQHF. In DNA form, the CDR3 reads TGTGCCAGCAGCCCAGAAGGACAGGGTCTACAGCCCCAGCATTTT. This chain joins TRBV5-6 and TRBJ1-5, with 8 bases that match TRBD1. The trim removed 4 bases at V and 7 bases at J, leaving 10 bases unmatched. Germline V gene sequence: CDR1 SGHDT, CDR2 YYEEEE. The CDR3 has 15 amino acids.

The table lists this clonotype with many counts. The genes are TRBV20-1 and TRBJ2-3; D might be TRBD2 (6 bases). CDR1 and CDR2 from the germline V gene are DFQATT and SNEGSKA (reference sequence). V was cut by 4 bases and J by 0 bases, with 17 bases left in between. This CDR3 spans 16 amino acids. The CDR3 nucleotides are TGCAGTGCTATCCAAAGCGGGCCTACTAGCACAGATACGCAGTATTTT. Translated, it gives CSAIQSGPTSTDTQYF.

This clonotype has a count of ten or more. The chain is built from TRBV29-1 and TRBJ2-7; D possibly corresponds to TRBD1 (5 bases). The CDR3 loop spans 13 amino acids. Trimming left V 3 bases short and J 7 bases short, with 16 bases between. Germline V gives CDR1 SQVTM, CDR2 ANQGSEA. CDR3 in amino acids: CSVDSTGEREQYF. Written as DNA, the CDR3 is TGCAGCGTTGATTCTACAGGAGAACGGGAGCAGTACTTC.

This rearrangement joins TRBV30 to TRBJ1-2; D uncertain. V was trimmed by 2 bases and J by 7 bases, leaving 14 bases between them. The CDR3 contains 13 residues. CDR1 is GTSNPN and CDR2 is SVGIG in the germline V gene (reference sequence). CDR3 DNA sequence: TGTGCCTGGAGTTTGGTTGATGGTGGTGGCTACACCTTC. It is translated as CAWSLVDGGGYTF.

The sample holds many counts of this clonotype. V is TRBV7-9 and J is TRBJ2-7; no definite D call. Germline loops: CDR1 SEHNR, CDR2 FQNEAQ (reference sequence). This CDR3 has 15 residues. V lost 8 bases and J 1 base, leaving 18 bases between the germline ends. CDR3 protein: CASESGLYGSYEQYF. The CDR3 coding sequence is TGTGCCAGCGAGAGTGGGTTGTACGGATCCTACGAGCAGTACTTC.

This clonotype was picked up many times. The gene calls are TRBV7-9 and TRBJ2-1; D is possibly TRBD2 (6 bases). Germline CDR1 reads SEHNR; CDR2 reads FQNEAQ (reference sequence). The CDR3 is 16 residues long. The V gene lost 2 bases and the J gene lost 0 bases, with 11 bases spanning the gap. The CDR3 DNA reads as TGTGCCAGCAGCTTAATAGGAGGGAGCTCCTACAATGAGCAGTTCTTC. Translating gives CASSLIGGSSYNEQFF. The full variable domain, its missing parts supplied by reference TRBV7-9 and TRBJ2-1, is DTGVSQNPRHKITKRGQNVTFRCDPISEHNRLYWYRQTLGQGPEFLTYFQNEAQLEKSRLLSDRFSAERPKGSFSTLEIQRTEQGDSAMYLCASSLIGGSSYNEQFFGPGTRLTVL.

This clonotype was seen only a few times. J is TRBJ1-6 and V is TRBV6-5, with TRBD1 matching 9 bases. Germline V CDR1 and CDR2: MNHEY, SVGAGI. The CDR3 has 14 residues. The J segment lost 7 bases and the V segment lost 5 bases, leaving 3 bases of the junction unmatched. CDR3 sequence (DNA): TGTGCCAGCAGTACAGGGGGCTCGAATTCACCCCTCCACTTT. Amino acid sequence: CASSTGGSNSPLHF.

The chain is built from TRBV2 and TRBJ2-1; 11 positions match TRBD1. CDR3 length equals 16 residues. Germline CDR1 reads SNHLY; CDR2 reads FYNNEI. J was trimmed by 4 bases and V by 3 bases; bases with no gene match: 5. In DNA form, the CDR3 reads TGTGCCAGCAGTGACCCGGGACAGGGGGTTTACAATGAGCAGTTCTTC. This sequence encodes CASSDPGQGVYNEQFF.